This T cell receptor beta chain is drawn from a study of vaccination and CD4 T cells after COVID-19. Study in general: Each enrolled participant received a two-dose regimen of either BNT162b2 or mRNA-1273 vaccine. Investigators stimulated cells with overlapping spike peptides drawn from SARS-CoV-2, HCoV-NL63, HCoV-OC43 and HCoV-229E.

The CDR3 contains 13 residues. V dropped 6 bases and J dropped 2 bases, with 10 bases sitting between them. Germline lookup yields CDR1 WSHSY and CDR2 SAAADI. General observations from the study: 304 of 307 vaccine-specific clones from convalescent patients were spike mono-reactive.

Treatment noted: approximately nine-day PBMC culture with coronavirus spike peptide pools or control peptides (ViraFEST assay). ViraFEST used peptide pools to expand antigen-specific T cells and subsequently sequenced their TCRs. On this clonotype itself: What it binds is not known.

CD4+ T cells that had been cultured provided DNA sequenced with the Oncomine TCR Beta short-read assay. One entry per CDR3 protein, called by TCRdb with MiXCR from the PCR reads. The data contain approximately 12,000 distinct CDR3 sequences, about half of them singletons. V and J are TRBV10-2 and TRBJ2-5; the D gene is possibly TRBD1 (5 bases). The source of this sequence is a human donor who had recovered from COVID-19. Sequencing used CD4+ T cells from blood, cultured in vitro. As DNA, the CDR3 is TGCGCCAGCAGCCGACAGAAACAAGAGACCCAGTACTTC. Protein product: CASSRQKQETQYF.